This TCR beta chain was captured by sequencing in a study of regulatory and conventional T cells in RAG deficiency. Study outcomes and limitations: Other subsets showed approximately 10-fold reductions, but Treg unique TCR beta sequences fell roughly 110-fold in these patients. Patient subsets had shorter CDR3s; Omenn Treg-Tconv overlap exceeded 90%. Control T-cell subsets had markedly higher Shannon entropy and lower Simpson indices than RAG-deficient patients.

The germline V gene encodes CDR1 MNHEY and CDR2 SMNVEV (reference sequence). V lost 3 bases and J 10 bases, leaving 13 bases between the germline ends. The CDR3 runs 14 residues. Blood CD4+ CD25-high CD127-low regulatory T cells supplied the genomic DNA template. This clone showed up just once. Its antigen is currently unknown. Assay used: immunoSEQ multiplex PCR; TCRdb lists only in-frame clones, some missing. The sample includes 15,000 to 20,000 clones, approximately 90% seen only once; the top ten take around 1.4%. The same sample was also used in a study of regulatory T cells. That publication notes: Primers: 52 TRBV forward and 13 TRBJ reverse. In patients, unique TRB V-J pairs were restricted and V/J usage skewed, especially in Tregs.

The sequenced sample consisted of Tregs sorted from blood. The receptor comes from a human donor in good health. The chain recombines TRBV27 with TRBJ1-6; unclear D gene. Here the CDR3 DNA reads TGTGCCAGCAGTTTCGACCCTGCGAGGTCACCCCTCCACTTT. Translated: CASSFDPARSPLHF.